Each of the 10 T cell receptor beta chains below was sequenced from the same sample in a study of graft-versus-host responses after intestinal transplantation. The plating included approximately 200,000 irradiated, violet-dye-labeled stimulator cells together with approximately 200,000 CFSE-labeled responder cells. Generated by immunoSEQ multiplex PCR, the TCRdb table keeps only in-frame clones and is missing some. The data contain a few thousand clones, roughly 41% of them singletons. This specimen was alloreactive CD8+ T cells from a mixed lymphocyte reaction culture, taken before transplantation. This sample's subset: CFSE-low proliferating T cells sorted from roughly six-day pre-transplant mixed lymphocyte reaction (GvH or HvG direction). These receptors were obtained from a human patient who was an organ donor for intestinal transplantation.

V is TRBV28 and J is TRBJ2-1; the D is unclear. The CDR3 has 18 residues. Germline V gene sequence: CDR1 MDHEN, CDR2 SYDVKM. Trimming removed 3 bases from V and 2 bases from J, with 20 bases in between. The CDR3 sequence: CASSFAVRVPVAYNEQFF. The CDR3 bases are TGTGCCAGCAGTTTTGCTGTGCGCGTGCCCGTGGCCTACAATGAGCAGTTCTTC.

The chain recombines TRBV7-9 with TRBJ1-1; D is unclear. The CDR3 is made up of 15 amino acids. V lost 1 base to trimming and J lost 8 bases, with 17 bases between them. Germline CDR1 reads SEHNR; CDR2 reads FQNEAQ (reference sequence). The CDR3 coding sequence is TGTGCCAGCAGCTTAGTCCCCGGGTTCGATAAAGAAGCTTTCTTT. It codes for CASSLVPGFDKEAFF.

This clone has just a few counts. This chain connects TRBV9 to TRBJ2-1; 11 bases align to TRBD2. The CDR3 spans 18 residues. Germline values: CDR1 SGDLS, CDR2 YYNGEE. The ends lost 4 bases at V and 2 bases at J; junction bases unmatched: 11. This chain's CDR3 is CASSYIDVAGGTYNEQFF. CDR3 coding DNA: TGTGCCAGCAGCTATATAGACGTAGCGGGAGGGACCTACAATGAGCAGTTCTTC.

The chain carries TRBV19 and TRBJ2-1; 9 bases align to TRBD2. Unmatched junction bases numbered 12, after V lost 6 bases and J lost 6 bases. This CDR3 has 16 residues. Germline loops: CDR1 LNHDA, CDR2 SQIVND (reference sequence). Here the CDR3 DNA reads TGTGCCAGTAGATTAGCGGGAGTGTGTGAGGGCAATGAGCAGTTCTTC. Translating it yields CASRLAGVCEGNEQFF. Full variable domain (outside the CDR3, taken from reference TRBV19 and TRBJ2-1): DGGITQSPKYLFRKEGQNVTLSCEQNLNHDAMYWYRQDPGQGLRLIYYSQIVNDFQKGDIAEGYSVSREKKESFPLTVTSAQKNPTAFYLCASRLAGVCEGNEQFFGPGTRLTVL.

J is TRBJ1-2 and V is TRBV6-1, with TRBD1 as a possible D gene (6 bases). CDR3 length: 12 amino acids. The V gene lost 2 bases and the J gene lost 13 bases, with 14 bases spanning the gap. Germline CDR1 is MNHNS and CDR2 is SASEGT. CDR3 loop: CASSEWGQGCTF. CDR3 DNA: TGTGCCAGCAGTGAATGGGGGCAGGGGTGCACCTTC.

Within the sample, this clone is medium-sized. V usage is TRBV6-1 and J usage is TRBJ1-5; no clear D. V lost 8 bases to trimming and J lost 8 bases, with 19 bases between them. Germline loops: CDR1 MNHNS, CDR2 SASEGT. This CDR3 has 14 amino acids. CDR3 DNA: TGTGCCAGCGATATTGTTCCCAGTCAGAAGCCCCAGCATTTT. Translating gives CASDIVPSQKPQHF.

The J gene is TRBJ1-5, the V gene TRBV7-3; a weak D match, TRBD1 (5 bases). V was clipped by 2 bases and J by 0 bases, with 11 bases between them. CDR1 is SGHTA, CDR2 FQGTGA, per germline. This CDR3 has 16 amino acids. The CDR3 DNA reads as TGTGCCAGCAGCTTAGCTAACAGGTATAGCAATCAGCCCCAGCATTTT. It translates to CASSLANRYSNQPQHF.

The V call is TRBV7-3, the J call TRBJ2-5, with D tentatively TRBD1 (8 bases). This CDR3 is built from 17 residues. Germline values: CDR1 SGHTA, CDR2 FQGTGA. Trimming left V 5 bases short and J 6 bases short, with 25 bases between. The CDR3 sequence: CASSRTPHNRGGKTQYF. As DNA, the CDR3 is TGTGCCAGCAGCCGGACCCCACATAACAGGGGGGGAAAGACCCAGTACTTC. Based on the CDR3 plus reference TRBV7-3 and TRBJ2-5, the full variable domain is GAGVSQTPSNKVTEKGKYVELRCDPISGHTALYWYRQSLGQGPEFLIYFQGTGAADDSGLPNDRFFAVRPEGSVSTLKIQRTERGDSAVYLCASSRTPHNRGGKTQYFGPGTRLLVL.

This clone was recorded a few times. Sequence at one end of the junction differs from germline and may be a read error. This chain joins TRBV5-4 and TRBJ2-7, with 11 bases aligning to TRBD2. Germline values: CDR1 SGHNT, CDR2 YYREEE (reference sequence). CDR3 length equals 15 residues. The CDR3 DNA reads TGCGCCAGCAGCCAAACTAGCGGGAGCCTCTACGAGCAGTACTTC. It yields the protein CASSQTSGSLYEQYF.

The V and J genes are TRBV7-9 and TRBJ1-1; D is uncertain. Trimming cost V 6 bases and J 1 base, with 6 bases left between them. This CDR3 is 12 amino acids long. The V gene's germline CDR1 is SEHNR and CDR2 FQNEAQ (reference sequence). The CDR3 protein is CASRLRNTEAFF. In DNA form, the CDR3 reads TGTGCCAGCAGGTTGAGGAACACTGAAGCTTTCTTT.